The 3 T cell receptor beta chains given below trace back to one sample, sequenced in a study of tissue T cells after allogeneic stem cell transplantation. Method: immunoSEQ multiplex PCR; TCRdb's copy keeps in-frame clones and lacks some. The data show 5,000 to 6,500 clones, 46% seen once. The time point denotes: mouse harvest day 7 after allogeneic transplant. The graft held 10^6 splenic CD5+ T cells and 10^7 T-cell-depleted bone marrow cells. Sequenced sample: skin. The receptors shown here come from a female BALB/c mouse given C57BL/6 T cells with graft-versus-host disease after an allogeneic hematopoietic cell transplant.

The count of this clone is one. Here the gene names and germline are mouse. The read terminates 1 residue before the CDR3 end, so the remaining end is supplied by the germline J gene. The chain links TRBV26 to TRBJ1-4, with 7 bases matching TRBD1. The length of the CDR3 is 14 residues. The V segment lost 6 bases and the J segment 0 bases; nucleotides outside the gene matches: 1. Germline assignment: CDR1 KGHPV and CDR2 FQNQEV (reference sequence). CDR3 amino acids: CASRGTVSNERLFF. CDR3 bases read: TGTGCCAGCAGAGGGACAGTTTCCAACGAAAGATTATTT.

In its sample, this clone was seen once. The genes are named according to mouse. The CDR3 extends 1 residue past the end of the read, so its final part is completed from the germline J gene. The rearrangement joins TRBV3 to TRBJ1-1; D ambiguous. Deletions cut 3 bases from V and 6 bases from J, with 8 bases between. Germline CDR1 and CDR2: SNHLY and FYNGKV (reference sequence). The CDR3 runs to 12 residues. The CDR3 reads CASSFGQSEVFF. The DNA read from the CDR3 is TGTGCCAGCAGCTTTGGTCAGTCAGAAGTCTTC.

This clone turned up a few times. Here the gene names and germline are mouse. The CDR3 goes on 1 residue after the read ends, and that part is filled in from the germline J gene. The rearrangement joins TRBV16 to TRBJ2-7, with a tentative D call TRBD1 (5 bases). Per germline, CDR1 SGHSA and CDR2 FRNQAP. CDR3 size: 13 residues. V lost 4 bases and J lost 1, with 8 bases in between. CDR3 in amino acids: CASSSQGSYEQYF. Partial CDR3 DNA: TGTGCAAGCAGCTCTCAGGGTTCCTATGAACAGTAC.